The next 21 T cell receptor beta chains were all read from a single sample in a study of identical twins. Using its own MiXCR run on the 5' RACE reads, TCRdb lists one record per CDR3 protein. Here the sample spans 690,000 or so distinct CDR3 sequences, over 8.5% being singletons. The same data also went into a second study, on yellow fever vaccine responses in identical twins.

Sequenced input: PBMCs. These receptor sequences come from a woman aged 18-29 years in good health.

This clonotype was recorded a few times. This sequence joins TRBV4-1 and TRBJ2-1; D unresolved. The CDR3 runs 12 residues. CDR1 is MGHRA and CDR2 is YSYEKL in the germline V gene. V lost 1 base and J lost 10, with 8 bases in between. The CDR3 reads CASSQGVKEQFF. For the CDR3, the DNA is TGCGCCAGCAGCCAAGGAGTGAAGGAGCAGTTCTTC.

The chain employs TRBV7-2 and TRBJ2-7; D may be TRBD1 (6 bases). The germline V gene encodes CDR1 SGHTA and CDR2 FQGNSA. The CDR3 spans 14 residues. Between the trimmed V and J ends, which lost 0 bases and 2 bases, there was a span of 8 bases. The CDR3 loop reads CASSLAGQPYEQYF. The CDR3 DNA reads TGTGCCAGCAGCTTAGCAGGACAGCCCTACGAGCAGTACTTC.

This clonotype was observed a handful of times. The chain has TRBV3-1 and TRBJ2-5; 13 positions match TRBD2. Germline-derived CDR1 and CDR2 are LGHDT and YNNKEL (reference sequence). J was trimmed by 5 bases and V by 3 bases; bases with no gene match: 9. There are 17 residues in the CDR3. Here the CDR3 reads CASSHHKRLAGGETQYF. The CDR3 DNA follows: TGTGCCAGCAGCCACCATAAACGACTAGCGGGGGGCGAGACCCAGTACTTC.

This clonotype occurred a few times. V is TRBV5-1 and J is TRBJ2-1; 8 bases agree with TRBD2. Germline assignment: CDR1 SGHRS and CDR2 YFSETQ. This CDR3 has 17 residues. J was trimmed by 2 bases and V by 0 bases; bases with no gene match: 7. CDR3 in DNA: TGCGCCAGCAGCTTGGCCCTCACTAGCGGTACCTACAATGAGCAGTTCTTC. Its protein is CASSLALTSGTYNEQFF.

Ten or more counts support this clonotype. The V and J genes are TRBV5-1 and TRBJ1-4, with 11 bases identical to TRBD1. V lost 4 bases and J lost 4; bases outside the gene matches: 3. This CDR3 comprises 15 residues. Per the germline V gene, CDR1 is SGHRS and CDR2 is YFSETQ. Written as DNA, the CDR3 is TGCGCCAGCAGCGGACAGGGGGCGGTTAATGAAAAACTGTTTTTT. Translated, it gives CASSGQGAVNEKLFF.

This clonotype was detected a few times. The CDR3 is CASSFQAGGGTYNEQFF. In nucleotides, the CDR3 is TGTGCCAGCAGCTTCCAAGCGGGAGGTGGCACCTACAATGAGCAGTTCTTC. The rearrangement links TRBV7-9 to TRBJ2-1, with 9 bases lining up with TRBD2. Trimming took 3 bases from V and 2 from J; bases not matched to a gene: 8. The CDR3 spans 17 residues. Germline CDR1 SEHNR, CDR2 FQNEAQ (reference sequence).

The genes are TRBV20-1 and TRBJ2-7; TRBD2 aligns across 9 bases. The CDR3 sequence is 13 residues long. Unmatched junction bases numbered 2, after V lost 3 bases and J lost 2 bases. From germline, CDR1 is DFQATT and CDR2 SNEGSKA (reference sequence). The CDR3 DNA is TGCAGTGCTAGGCTAGCGGGACCCTACGAGCAGTACTTC. It yields the protein CSARLAGPYEQYF.

This clonotype was seen a few times. The rearrangement uses TRBV29-1 and TRBJ2-1, with 9 nucleotides matching TRBD1. The CDR3 length is 14 residues. V trimming: 5 bases; J trimming: 6 bases; junction bases outside the gene matches: 8. The germline V gene encodes CDR1 SQVTM and CDR2 ANQGSEA. Here the CDR3 reads CSVSRDRAINEQFF. DNA of the CDR3: TGCAGCGTTAGCCGGGACAGGGCAATCAATGAGCAGTTCTTC.

This clonotype was detected only a few times. The chain combines TRBV3-1 with TRBJ1-2; weak D call: TRBD1 (6 bases). The CDR3 loop spans 14 amino acids. V shed 4 bases and J shed 8 bases, with 17 bases lying between them. Germline CDR1 reads LGHDT; CDR2 reads YNNKEL (reference sequence). DNA of the CDR3: TGTGCCAGCAGCCGGACCACAGGGAAAGAAGGCTACACCTTC. It translates to CASSRTTGKEGYTF.

This chain connects TRBV6-1 to TRBJ2-1; a possible D gene is TRBD1 (5 bases). The CDR3 sequence is 15 residues long. Trimming stripped 6 bases from V and 4 bases from J, with 16 bases between. CDR1 and CDR2 from the germline V gene are MNHNS and SASEGT. CDR3 DNA sequence: TGTGCCAGCAGCCTCAGGGAATGGGGTTACAATGAGCAGTTCTTC. Protein sequence: CASSLREWGYNEQFF.

Regarding this clonotype: This may stem from a read error, because a much larger clone lies one nucleotide away. The rearrangement uses TRBV6-2 or TRBV6-3 and TRBJ2-1; perhaps TRBD2 as D (6 bases). The CDR3 contains 16 residues. The V gene's germline CDR1 is MNHEY and CDR2 SVGEGT. V lost 6 bases and J lost 7, with 22 bases in between. CDR3 in DNA: TGTGCCAGCAGACGTAAGACCTTGACTAGACCTAATGAGCAGTTCTTC. Translation: CASRRKTLTRPNEQFF.

The rearrangement links TRBV28 to TRBJ2-7; TRBD2 might be the D (5 bases). CDR1 is MDHEN and CDR2 is SYDVKM in the germline V gene. This CDR3 region has 12 residues. The germline V and J ends were trimmed by 7 bases and 6 bases, with 13 bases remaining between them. CDR3 sequence reads: CASTPARGEQYF. CDR3 coding DNA: TGTGCCAGCACCCCCGCCCGGGGCGAGCAGTACTTC. The variable domain in full, with the rest retrieved from reference TRBV28 and TRBJ2-7, is DVKVTQSSRYLVKRTGEKVFLECVQDMDHENMFWYRQDPGLGLRLIYFSYDVKMKEKGDIPEGYSVSREKKERFSLILESASTNQTSMYLCASTPARGEQYFGPGTRLTVT.

Only a few counts were recorded for this clonotype. Without the conserved terminal phenylalanine or tryptophan, this CDR3 likely stems from a read error. The DNA is left out, because the CDR3 cannot be placed on it with certainty; the CDR3 is given as TCRdb lists it. This sequence joins TRBV20-1 and TRBJ1-1. The CDR3 adds up to 10 amino acids, both ends counted. Germline V gives CDR1 DFQATT, CDR2 SNEGSKA (reference sequence). The CDR3 sequence: CSASTFRVGV.

The chain combines TRBV13 with TRBJ1-1; no clear D. The CDR3 is 14 residues long. Trimming pared 5 bases from V and 3 bases from J, leaving 13 bases between. CDR1 PRHDT and CDR2 FYEKMQ come from the germline V gene (reference sequence). Here the CDR3 reads CASSVFIGDTEAFF. CDR3 coding DNA: TGTGCCAGCAGCGTCTTTATCGGGGACACTGAAGCTTTCTTT.

Only one count was recorded for this clonotype. The chain recombines TRBV21-1 with TRBJ2-2; the table calls TRBD2, which could not be checked here. TRBV21-1 is a documented pseudogene. CDR3 size: 18 residues. CDR3 protein: CASSERTSGRWYTGELFF. The CDR3 coding sequence is TGTGCCAGCAGCGAAAGGACTAGCGGGAGATGGTACACCGGGGAGCTGTTTTTT.

This clonotype was detected a few times. The V and J genes are TRBV24-1 and TRBJ2-3; perhaps TRBD1 as D (5 bases). Germline V gives CDR1 KGHDR, CDR2 SFDVKD. The CDR3 length is 14 residues. Trimming pared 5 bases from V and 4 bases from J, leaving 12 bases between. The DNA for the CDR3 is TGTGCCACCAGTGGAGCCACAGGTTCAGATACGCAGTATTTT. Translating gives CATSGATGSDTQYF.

This clonotype was recorded a few times. The V gene is TRBV27, the J gene TRBJ1-6; 8 nucleotides align to TRBD1. CDR3 length: 17 residues. Germline values: CDR1 MNHEY, CDR2 SMNVEV (reference sequence). With V trimmed by 1 base and J by 6 bases, 8 bases remained unmatched. The CDR3 sequence is CASSLWGGGTGNSPLHF. As DNA, the CDR3 is TGTGCCAGCAGTTTATGGGGTGGAGGGACAGGTAATTCACCCCTCCACTTT.

This clonotype showed up many times. V usage is TRBV12-3 or TRBV12-4 and J usage is TRBJ2-7, with TRBD1 matching over 8 bases. V shed 2 bases and J 3 bases; nucleotides not matched to a gene: 9. The CDR3 runs 16 residues. The CDR3 region is CASSLIKNRGNYEQYF. In DNA form, the CDR3 reads TGTGCCAGCAGTTTAATCAAAAACAGGGGGAACTACGAGCAGTACTTC.

This clonotype was seen ten or more times. V is TRBV2 and J is TRBJ2-1; 12 bases line up with TRBD1. The CDR3 totals 16 residues. From germline, CDR1 is SNHLY and CDR2 FYNNEI. V dropped 2 bases and J dropped 5; count of bases not matched to a gene: 4. This CDR3 is CASSEWRDRGHNEQFF. The CDR3 region has the DNA TGTGCCAGCAGTGAATGGAGGGACAGGGGGCACAATGAGCAGTTCTTC. Variable domain in full (rest from reference TRBV2 and TRBJ2-1): EPEVTQTPSHQVTQMGQEVILRCVPISNHLYFYWYRQILGQKVEFLVSFYNNEISEKSEIFDDQFSVERPDGSNFTLKIRSTKLEDSAMYFCASSEWRDRGHNEQFFGPGTRLTVL.

This clonotype was picked up a small number of times. The rearrangement uses TRBV12-3 or TRBV12-4 and TRBJ1-4; D call uncertain. There are 14 residues in the CDR3. The V and J ends lost 3 bases and 1 base respectively, with 6 bases between them. CDR3 DNA: TGTGCCAGCAGTTTGGCTCTAACTAATGAAAAACTGTTTTTT. It codes for CASSLALTNEKLFF.

The genes are TRBV20-1 and TRBJ2-7; tentative D call: TRBD1 (5 bases). Germline values: CDR1 DFQATT, CDR2 SNEGSKA (reference sequence). The CDR3 consists of 15 residues. V lost 4 bases to trimming and J lost 3 bases, with 19 bases between them. The CDR3 loop is CSATPPQGRDYEQYF. The CDR3 DNA sequence: TGCAGTGCTACGCCGCCCCAAGGCAGGGACTACGAGCAGTACTTC.